This T cell receptor beta chain is drawn from a study of T-cell reconstitution after alpha-beta-depleted transplantation in children. Germline V gene lookup returns CDR1 MNHNS and CDR2 SASEGT. The V end lost 7 bases, the J end lost 0 bases, and 16 bases lay between the germline ends. The CDR3 totals 15 residues. This clonotype was found a few times. Unique molecular identifiers tagged the TCRbeta library. One entry per CDR3 protein, called by TCRdb with MiXCR from the PCR reads. This repertoire shows about 76,000 distinct CDR3 sequences, less than 15% found once; its top ten account for 25% to 30%. The V and J genes are TRBV6-1 and TRBJ2-7; D gene unclear. The starting material was PBMCs, mostly from graft donor cells, obtained 180 days after TCRalphabeta/CD19-depleted stem cell transplant. This TCR came from a male patient between 2 and 15 years old who had a stem cell transplant for acute lymphoblastic leukemia, so the T cells may come from the graft donor. CDR3 in amino acids: CASKSGSFSSYEQYF. The CDR3 region has the DNA TGTGCCAGCAAGAGTGGCAGTTTCTCCTCCTACGAGCAGTACTTC.